What follows are 23 T cell receptor beta chains derived from one specimen sequenced in a study of T cells in Graves' hyperthyroidism and ophthalmopathy. What was amplified from RNA transcripts were TCR beta CDR3 regions. An initial round of RT-PCR targeting the TCR CDR3 relied on the HTBI primer set. TCRdb re-analysed the multiplex PCR reads in MiXCR, keeping a single row per CDR3 protein. The sample has more than 300,000 distinct CDR3 sequences; approximately 18% are singletons. The sample was blood. Receptors originate from a woman aged 25 to 39 with Graves' hyperthyroidism that later progressed to Graves' ophthalmopathy.

This clonotype occurred a few times. The chain links TRBV19 to TRBJ1-1, with D tentatively TRBD1 (5 bases). The V and J ends lost 5 bases and 4 bases respectively, with 14 bases between them. Germline V gives CDR1 LNHDA, CDR2 SQIVND (reference sequence). This CDR3 is built from 14 residues. The CDR3 region is CASSPTGHVTEAFF. The CDR3 region has the DNA TGTGCCAGTAGTCCCACAGGACACGTCACTGAAGCTTTCTTT.

The V call is TRBV6-2 or TRBV6-3, the J call TRBJ1-4, with D unclear. Germline assignment: CDR1 MNHEY and CDR2 SVGEGT. Trimming shortened V by 5 bases and J by 8 bases, and 18 bases separated the two germline ends. The CDR3 is 15 residues long. The CDR3 protein is CASSGYGPGLEKLFF. The CDR3 DNA reads as TGTGCCAGCAGTGGATACGGCCCTGGACTCGAAAAACTGTTTTTT.

Ten or more counts support this clonotype. The chain recombines TRBV9 with TRBJ2-5; D ambiguous. V lost 3 bases to trimming and J lost 4 bases, with 10 bases between them. The CDR3 is made up of 13 amino acids. Germline loops: CDR1 SGDLS, CDR2 YYNGEE. DNA of the CDR3: TGTGCCAGCAGCGGAGTACAGAGAGAGACCCAGTACTTC. It codes for CASSGVQRETQYF.

The chain couples TRBV3-1 to TRBJ1-5; D is uncertain. The CDR3 loop spans 13 amino acids. In germline, CDR1 is LGHDT, CDR2 YNNKEL (reference sequence). Trimming left V 1 base short and J 7 bases short, with 8 bases between. DNA for the CDR3: TGTGCCAGCAGCCAAGGCGTTCGGCAGCCCCAGCATTTT. Translation: CASSQGVRQPQHF.

This clonotype has only a few counts. Since a much larger clone is just one base distant, this may be a read error. This chain links TRBV18 with TRBJ2-7; D call uncertain. The CDR3 covers 13 residues. CDR1 is KGHSH and CDR2 is LQKENI in the germline V gene. CDR3 sequence (DNA): TGTGCCGGCTCACCAGCCAGCGCCTACGAGCAGTACTTC. Amino acid sequence: CAGSPASAYEQYF.

The V gene is TRBV6-2 or TRBV6-3, the J gene TRBJ2-3; the D gene is possibly TRBD2 (5 bases). The CDR3 loop spans 14 amino acids. Trimming shortened V by 5 bases and J by 1 base, and 10 bases separated the two germline ends. Per the germline V gene, CDR1 is MNHEY and CDR2 is SVGEGT. CDR3 sequence reads: CASSPGVRTDTQYF. The CDR3 DNA is TGTGCCAGCAGTCCCGGGGTCCGCACAGATACGCAGTATTTT.

The V and J genes are TRBV4-1 and TRBJ2-5; 9 bases are shared with TRBD1. V gave up 4 bases and J gave up 2 bases; unmatched junction bases: 8. Germline values: CDR1 MGHRA, CDR2 YSYEKL. The CDR3 has 16 amino acids. CDR3 nucleotides: TGCGCCAGCAGCCTCCGCCCGGGGACAGGGCAAGAGACCCAGTACTTC. Encoded protein: CASSLRPGTGQETQYF.

This clonotype has a handful of counts. The DNA for the CDR3 is TGCGCCAGCAGCCAAGAGGGGGTGGGCAATGAGCAGTTCTTC. Amino acid sequence: CASSQEGVGNEQFF. J is TRBJ2-1 and V is TRBV4-1, with D perhaps given as TRBD1 or TRBD2 (5 bases each). The CDR3 loop spans 14 amino acids. Germline V gives CDR1 MGHRA, CDR2 YSYEKL. Deletions cut 0 bases from V and 6 bases from J, with 9 bases between.

This chain uses TRBV6-1 with TRBJ1-5, with D maybe TRBD1 (6 bases). Trimming took off 8 bases at V and 5 bases at J, with 13 bases between the two ends. The germline V gene encodes CDR1 MNHNS and CDR2 SASEGT. The CDR3 is 13 amino acids. CDR3 region: CASGKGVDQPQHF. DNA of the CDR3: TGTGCCAGCGGTAAGGGGGTAGATCAGCCCCAGCATTTT.

The chain joins TRBV10-3 to TRBJ2-7, with 8 bases fitting TRBD1. The J segment lost 7 bases and the V segment lost 2 bases, leaving 10 bases of the junction unmatched. Germline V gene lookup returns CDR1 ENHRY and CDR2 SYGVKD. This CDR3 comprises 15 residues. The CDR3 sequence: CAISERDRGSWEQYF. CDR3 nucleotide sequence: TGTGCCATCAGTGAGCGAGACAGGGGTTCGTGGGAGCAGTACTTC.

This clonotype was found many times. The rearrangement joins TRBV12-3 or TRBV12-4 to TRBJ1-5, with D unresolved. V lost 7 bases and J lost 7, with 14 bases in between. CDR3 length: 13 residues. In DNA form, the CDR3 reads TGTGCCAGCACCCCGGGCCCGGGGCAGCCCCAGCATTTT. Translating gives CASTPGPGQPQHF.

The sample holds a few counts of this clonotype. V usage is TRBV6-1 and J usage is TRBJ2-4; the D is unclear. Trimming removed 3 bases at V and 0 bases at J, with 12 bases between. CDR1 is MNHNS and CDR2 is SASEGT in the germline V gene. The CDR3 is 16 residues long. The CDR3 loop is CASSEGFGLAKNIQYF. DNA for the CDR3: TGTGCCAGCAGTGAGGGCTTCGGTTTAGCCAAAAACATTCAGTACTTC.

This clonotype was seen a handful of times. The chain couples TRBV7-9 to TRBJ2-7; the match to TRBD1 covers 7 bases. The length of the CDR3 is 15 residues. Germline assignment: CDR1 SEHNR and CDR2 FQNEAQ (reference sequence). The J segment lost 3 bases and the V segment lost 4 bases, leaving 9 bases of the junction unmatched. The CDR3 here is CASSSTTGNFYEQYF. The CDR3 DNA is TGTGCCAGCAGCTCAACGACAGGGAACTTCTACGAGCAGTACTTC. The entire variable domain, with the rest obtained from reference TRBV7-9 and TRBJ2-7, is as follows: DTGVSQNPRHKITKRGQNVTFRCDPISEHNRLYWYRQTLGQGPEFLTYFQNEAQLEKSRLLSDRFSAERPKGSFSTLEIQRTEQGDSAMYLCASSSTTGNFYEQYFGPGTRLTVT.

The V gene is TRBV7-9, the J gene TRBJ2-3, with no clear D. The CDR3 extends over 13 amino acids. V was shortened by 3 bases and J by 2 bases, with 6 bases between the two germline ends. Germline loops: CDR1 SEHNR, CDR2 FQNEAQ (reference sequence). CDR3 loop: CASSLQLTDTQYF. Here the CDR3 DNA reads TGTGCCAGCAGCTTGCAGCTCACAGATACGCAGTATTTT.

The V call is TRBV15, the J call TRBJ2-7; TRBD1 matches at 9 bases. Germline V CDR1 and CDR2: LNHNV, YYDKDF (reference sequence). Unmatched junction bases numbered 0, after V lost 3 bases and J lost 0 bases. This CDR3 region has 14 residues. For the CDR3, the DNA is TGTGCCACCAGCAGGGACAGGGGCTCCTACGAGCAGTACTTC. It encodes CATSRDRGSYEQYF. The whole variable domain, remainder taken from reference TRBV15 and TRBJ2-7, is DAMVIQNPRYQVTQFGKPVTLSCSQTLNHNVMYWYQQKSSQAPKLLFHYYDKDFNNEADTPDNFQSRRPNTSFCFLDIRSPGLGDTAMYLCATSRDRGSYEQYFGPGTRLTVT.

This clonotype came up many times. This chain links TRBV2 with TRBJ2-5; 8 nucleotides align to TRBD2. The J segment lost 4 bases and the V segment lost 5 bases, leaving 3 bases of the junction unmatched. This CDR3 is 13 amino acids long. Germline assignment: CDR1 SNHLY and CDR2 FYNNEI. DNA of the CDR3: TGTGCCAGCAGTCCGGGACTAGGAGAGACCCAGTACTTC. Its translation is CASSPGLGETQYF.

The V and J genes are TRBV12-3 or TRBV12-4 and TRBJ1-1; TRBD1 agrees at 7 bases. The trim removed 5 bases at V and 1 base at J, leaving 4 bases unmatched. This CDR3 is 14 amino acids long. CDR3 in DNA: TGTGCCAGCAGTAAACAGGGGTGGAACACTGAAGCTTTCTTT. Amino acids: CASSKQGWNTEAFF.

The chain links TRBV13 to TRBJ1-1; D unclear. Germline lookup yields CDR1 PRHDT and CDR2 FYEKMQ (reference sequence). Trimming shortened V by 6 bases and J by 1 base, and 15 bases separated the two germline ends. The CDR3 length is 15 residues. This chain's CDR3 is CASRRATGANTEAFF. The CDR3 bases are TGTGCCAGCAGAAGAGCCACGGGCGCGAACACTGAAGCTTTCTTT. The complete variable domain, with remaining parts taken from reference TRBV13 and TRBJ1-1, reads AAGVIQSPRHLIKEKRETATLKCYPIPRHDTVYWYQQGPGQDPQFLISFYEKMQSDKGSIPDRFSAQQFSDYHSELNMSSLELGDSALYFCASRRATGANTEAFFGQGTRLTVV.

This clonotype was recorded a few times. J is TRBJ1-5 and V is TRBV28; D call uncertain. Per germline, CDR1 MDHEN and CDR2 SYDVKM. This CDR3 is built from 16 residues. The V end lost 2 bases, the J end lost 0 bases, and 11 bases lay between the germline ends. CDR3 in DNA: TGTGCCAGCAGTTTACACCCTATGGATAGCAATCAGCCCCAGCATTTT. This gives the protein CASSLHPMDSNQPQHF. Complete variable domain (other parts from reference TRBV28 and TRBJ1-5): DVKVTQSSRYLVKRTGEKVFLECVQDMDHENMFWYRQDPGLGLRLIYFSYDVKMKEKGDIPEGYSVSREKKERFSLILESASTNQTSMYLCASSLHPMDSNQPQHFGDGTRLSIL.

At least ten counts were recorded for this clonotype. The chain has TRBV9 and TRBJ2-3, with 11 bases lining up with TRBD2. This CDR3 spans 17 amino acids. V was pared by 4 bases and J by 1 base, with 8 bases of the junction left unmatched. Germline V CDR1 and CDR2: SGDLS, YYNGEE. CDR3 loop: CASSPTGLAGRTDTQYF. DNA for the CDR3: TGTGCCAGCAGCCCTACCGGACTAGCGGGCCGCACAGATACGCAGTATTTT.

V and J are TRBV28 and TRBJ2-3; TRBD2 agrees at 11 bases. CDR1 and CDR2 from the germline V gene are MDHEN and SYDVKM. Trimming took 4 bases from V and 5 from J; bases not matched to a gene: 11. The CDR3 runs 17 residues. CDR3 sequence: CASSSPYRLAGLDTQYF. The CDR3 region has the DNA TGTGCCAGCAGTTCTCCTTATAGACTAGCGGGATTAGATACGCAGTATTTT.

This clonotype was counted many times. The V gene is TRBV6-1, the J gene TRBJ2-7; 7 positions agree with TRBD1. Germline CDR1 reads MNHNS; CDR2 reads SASEGT. There are 14 residues in the CDR3. Unmatched junction bases numbered 6, after V lost 6 bases and J lost 1 base. The CDR3 DNA sequence: TGTGCCAGCAGGTTGCCGGGACAGTCCTACGAGCAGTACTTC. Translation gives CASRLPGQSYEQYF.

This clonotype was seen a few times. The rearrangement links TRBV27 to TRBJ2-1; D perhaps matches TRBD2 (5 bases). The V end lost 4 bases, the J end lost 6 bases, and 16 bases lay between the germline ends. This CDR3 is built from 15 residues. In germline, CDR1 is MNHEY, CDR2 SMNVEV (reference sequence). CDR3 residues: CASSSRQPGGNEQFF. The DNA of the CDR3 is TGTGCCAGCAGTTCCCGACAACCTGGAGGCAATGAGCAGTTCTTC.